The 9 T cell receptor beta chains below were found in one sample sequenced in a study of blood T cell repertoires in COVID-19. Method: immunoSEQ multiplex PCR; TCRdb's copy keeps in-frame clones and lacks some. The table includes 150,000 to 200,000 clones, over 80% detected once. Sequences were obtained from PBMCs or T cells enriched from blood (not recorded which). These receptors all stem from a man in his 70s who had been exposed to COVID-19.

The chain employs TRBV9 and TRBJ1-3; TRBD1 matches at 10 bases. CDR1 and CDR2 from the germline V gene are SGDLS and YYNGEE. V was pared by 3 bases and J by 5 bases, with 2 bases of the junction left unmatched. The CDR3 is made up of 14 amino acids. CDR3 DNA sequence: TGTGCCAGCAGCGGACAGGGGGCGCGAAACACCATATATTTT. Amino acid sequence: CASSGQGARNTIYF.

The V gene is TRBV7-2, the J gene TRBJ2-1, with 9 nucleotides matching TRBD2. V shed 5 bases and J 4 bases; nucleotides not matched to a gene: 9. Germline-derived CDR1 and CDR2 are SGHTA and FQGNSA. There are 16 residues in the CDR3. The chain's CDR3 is CASSPSLAGTYNEQFF. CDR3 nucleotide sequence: TGTGCCAGCAGCCCGTCCCTAGCGGGGACATACAATGAGCAGTTCTTC.

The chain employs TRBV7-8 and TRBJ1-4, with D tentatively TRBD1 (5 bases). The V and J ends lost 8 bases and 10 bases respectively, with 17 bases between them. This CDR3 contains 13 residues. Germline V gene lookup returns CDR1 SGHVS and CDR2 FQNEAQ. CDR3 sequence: CASDAGQGRKLFF. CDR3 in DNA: TGTGCCAGCGATGCGGGGCAGGGCCGAAAACTGTTTTTT.

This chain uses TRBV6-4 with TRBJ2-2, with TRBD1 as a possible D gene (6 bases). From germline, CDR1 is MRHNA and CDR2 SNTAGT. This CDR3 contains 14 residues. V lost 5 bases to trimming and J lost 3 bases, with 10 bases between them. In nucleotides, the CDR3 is TGTGCCAGCAGTCAGGGACAACACACCGGGGAGCTGTTTTTT. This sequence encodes CASSQGQHTGELFF.

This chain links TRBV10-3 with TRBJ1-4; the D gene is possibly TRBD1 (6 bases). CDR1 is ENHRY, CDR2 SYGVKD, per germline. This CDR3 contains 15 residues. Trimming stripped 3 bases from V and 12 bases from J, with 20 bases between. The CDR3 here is CAISDYTGPGGELFF. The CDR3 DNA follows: TGTGCCATCAGTGACTATACAGGGCCTGGGGGAGAACTGTTTTTT.

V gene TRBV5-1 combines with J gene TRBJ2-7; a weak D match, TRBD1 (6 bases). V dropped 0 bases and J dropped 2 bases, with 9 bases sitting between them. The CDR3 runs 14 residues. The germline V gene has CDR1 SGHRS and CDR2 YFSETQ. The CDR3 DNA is TGCGCCAGCAGCTTGGGGACAGTCGCCTACGAGCAGTACTTC. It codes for CASSLGTVAYEQYF.

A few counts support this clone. The CDR3 reads CASSQPGTSRAGELFF. As DNA, the CDR3 is TGTGCCAGCTCACAGCCCGGGACATCGCGTGCCGGGGAGCTGTTTTTT. The chain combines TRBV18 with TRBJ2-2; D may be TRBD1 (6 bases). V was pared by 4 bases and J by 6 bases, with 18 bases between. This CDR3 has 16 amino acids. Germline CDR1 reads KGHSH; CDR2 reads LQKENI. The whole variable domain, remainder taken from reference TRBV18 and TRBJ2-2, is NAGVMQNPRHLVRRRGQEARLRCSPMKGHSHVYWYRQLPEEGLKFMVYLQKENIIDESGMPKERFSAEFPKEGPSILRIQQVVRGDSAAYFCASSQPGTSRAGELFFGEGSRLTVL.

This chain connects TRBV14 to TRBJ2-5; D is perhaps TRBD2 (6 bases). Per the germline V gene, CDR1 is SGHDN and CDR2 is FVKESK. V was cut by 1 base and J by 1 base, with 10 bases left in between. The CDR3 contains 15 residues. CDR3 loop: CASSQAASVQETQYF. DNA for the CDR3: TGTGCCAGCAGCCAAGCGGCTAGCGTCCAAGAGACCCAGTACTTC.

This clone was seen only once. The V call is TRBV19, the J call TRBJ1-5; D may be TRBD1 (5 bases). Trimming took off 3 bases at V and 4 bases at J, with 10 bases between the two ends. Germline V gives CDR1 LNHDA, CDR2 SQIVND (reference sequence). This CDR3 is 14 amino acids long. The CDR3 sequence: CASSITGQNQPQHF. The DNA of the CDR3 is TGTGCCAGTAGTATTACAGGCCAGAATCAGCCCCAGCATTTT.